The 5 T cell receptor beta chains given below trace back to one sample, sequenced in a study of post-analysis software for immune sequencing data. Whole-study findings and limits: TRBV segments more frequent in patients than in controls numbered a few and included TRBV5-6, TRBV5-1 and TRBV20-1.

Prepared libraries of TCR beta cDNA carried unique molecular identifiers. TCRdb processed the PCR reads anew with MiXCR; each CDR3 protein has one entry. The sample carries about 770,000 distinct CDR3 sequences, about half recorded once. What these receptors recognize is not known. Sequencing was performed on blood. The receptors shown here come from a girl under 18 with multiple sclerosis.

The rearrangement joins TRBV20-1 to TRBJ1-2; D possibly corresponds to TRBD1 (6 bases). Germline CDR1 DFQATT, CDR2 SNEGSKA (reference sequence). The CDR3 consists of 13 residues. V was shortened by 6 bases and J by 4 bases, with 15 bases between the two germline ends. CDR3 nucleotides: TGCAGTGCCTACTCGACAGGCCTCTATGGCTACACCTTC. This codes for CSAYSTGLYGYTF.

This clonotype was picked up a small number of times. The rearrangement links TRBV7-8 to TRBJ2-1; 8 bases align to TRBD2. This CDR3 comprises 14 residues. The J segment lost 7 bases and the V segment lost 3 bases, leaving 5 bases of the junction unmatched. CDR1 SGHVS and CDR2 FQNEAQ come from the germline V gene. CDR3 region: CASSLGGRSNEQFF. The CDR3 region has the DNA TGTGCCAGCAGCTTGGGCGGGAGGTCGAATGAGCAGTTCTTC.

This chain connects TRBV5-1 to TRBJ2-5, with 15 bases matching TRBD2. The J call may be wrong; the DNA end is better matched by TRBJ2-7. The CDR3 sequence is 17 residues long. Germline loops: CDR1 SGHRS, CDR2 YFSETQ. CDR3 sequence: CASSTGTSGRSRREQYF. The CDR3 DNA reads as TGCGCCAGCAGCACTGGGACTAGCGGGAGGAGTCGGCGCGAGCAGTACTTC.

The CDR3 bases are TGCAGTGCTAGAGATCCTACAGGCTCAGAGTATGGCTACACCTTC. Amino acid sequence: CSARDPTGSEYGYTF. The rearrangement uses TRBV20-1 and TRBJ1-2, with a weak D call TRBD1 (5 bases). The germline V and J ends were trimmed by 0 bases and 5 bases, with 16 bases remaining between them. Germline V lookup: CDR1 DFQATT, CDR2 SNEGSKA (reference sequence). This CDR3 is built from 15 residues.

V usage is TRBV11-3 and J usage is TRBJ2-1; 8 positions agree with TRBD2. The CDR3 contains 15 residues. J lost 8 bases, V lost 2 bases, and 8 bases had no gene match. The germline V gene has CDR1 SGHNT and CDR2 YENEEA. The CDR3 protein is CASSLWPAGVHEQFF. DNA of the CDR3: TGTGCCAGCAGCTTATGGCCAGCGGGAGTCCATGAGCAGTTCTTC.